Shown below are 29 T cell receptor beta chains from a single sample sequenced in a study of T cells in Graves' hyperthyroidism and ophthalmopathy. RNA transcripts were the template for amplifying TCR beta CDR3 regions. With the HTBI primer set, the TCR CDR3 went through a first round of RT-PCR. MiXCR was run by TCRdb on the multiplex PCR reads, yielding one entry per CDR3 protein. Among hundreds of thousands of distinct CDR3 sequences listed, approximately 40% were seen once. Sequences were obtained from blood. Receptor source: a woman between 40 and 55 years old with Graves' hyperthyroidism.

This chain uses TRBV12-3 or TRBV12-4 with TRBJ1-1, with unresolved D. The CDR3 has 14 residues. Between the trimmed V and J ends, which lost 5 bases and 4 bases, there was a span of 14 bases. CDR3 sequence (DNA): TGTGCCAGCAGTACCCCGGGAGGTGGCACTGAAGCTTTCTTT. It translates to CASSTPGGGTEAFF.

This clonotype was seen more than once but under ten times. The V gene is TRBV5-1, the J gene TRBJ1-4; weak D call: TRBD1 (5 bases). The germline V gene has CDR1 SGHRS and CDR2 YFSETQ. This CDR3 comprises 14 residues. V was pared by 0 bases and J by 7 bases, with 10 bases between. The CDR3 region is CASSLGQGIEKLFF. The DNA for the CDR3 is TGCGCCAGCAGCTTGGGCCAGGGAATTGAAAAACTGTTTTTT.

CDR3 nucleotide sequence: TGTGCCAGCAGCGTCAGCTGGACAGGGGATGGCTACACCTTC. It codes for CASSVSWTGDGYTF. The gene calls are TRBV9 and TRBJ1-2; TRBD1 matches 9 bases. CDR3 length: 14 amino acids. The germline gives CDR1 SGDLS, CDR2 YYNGEE. V lost 2 bases, J lost 6 bases, and 5 bases stayed unmatched. Supplemented by reference TRBV9 and TRBJ1-2, the full variable domain reads DSGVTQTPKHLITATGQRVTLRCSPRSGDLSVYWYQQSLDQGLQFLIQYYNGEERAKGNILERFSAQQFPDLHSELNLSSLELGDSALYFCASSVSWTGDGYTFGSGTRLTVV.

J is TRBJ1-4 and V is TRBV19; D gene ambiguous. Trimming left V 6 bases short and J 8 bases short, with 16 bases between. The CDR3 sequence is 14 residues long. Germline CDR1 is LNHDA and CDR2 is SQIVND (reference sequence). As DNA, the CDR3 is TGTGCCAGTAGCGCGAGGCAGAGCGGGGAAAAACTGTTTTTT. It codes for CASSARQSGEKLFF.

This clonotype was seen ten or more times. V usage is TRBV6-5 and J usage is TRBJ1-5; unclear D gene. V dropped 8 bases and J dropped 0 bases, with 14 bases sitting between them. CDR1 MNHEY and CDR2 SVGAGI come from the germline V gene. This CDR3 comprises 15 residues. The DNA of the CDR3 is TGTGCCAGCTCGGAGTACAGTTATAGCAATCAGCCCCAGCATTTT. Translating gives CASSEYSYSNQPQHF.

This rearrangement joins TRBV7-2 to TRBJ2-2, with no clear D. Per the germline V gene, CDR1 is SGHTA and CDR2 is FQGNSA. Trimming took 8 bases from V and 1 from J, leaving 11 bases between them. The CDR3 is made up of 14 amino acids. CDR3 region: CASSGQVNTGELFF. In DNA form, the CDR3 reads TGTGCCAGCTCTGGGCAGGTGAACACCGGGGAGCTGTTTTTT.

This chain connects TRBV15 to TRBJ2-5; a weak D match, TRBD2 (5 bases). Germline CDR1 LNHNV, CDR2 YYDKDF (reference sequence). CDR3 length: 16 residues. The V end lost 3 bases, the J end lost 0 bases, and 14 bases lay between the germline ends. As DNA, the CDR3 is TGTGCCACCAGCAGCGCCGGCTCGGGGAACCAAGAGACCCAGTACTTC. This codes for CATSSAGSGNQETQYF. The variable domain in full, completed from reference TRBV15 and TRBJ2-5, reads DAMVIQNPRYQVTQFGKPVTLSCSQTLNHNVMYWYQQKSSQAPKLLFHYYDKDFNNEADTPDNFQSRRPNTSFCFLDIRSPGLGDTAMYLCATSSAGSGNQETQYFGPGTRLLVL.

This clonotype was counted a few times. The chain employs TRBV12-3 or TRBV12-4 and TRBJ1-1; D gene ambiguous. V was pared by 0 bases and J by 7 bases, with 9 bases between. The CDR3 has 13 residues. CDR3 DNA: TGTGCCAGCAGTTTAGCAGGTGGAGGTGAAGCTTTCTTT. This gives the protein CASSLAGGGEAFF.

As concerns this clonotype: The conserved phenylalanine or tryptophan is not found at the CDR3 terminus, so this likely reflects a read error. The chain is built from TRBV2 and TRBJ1-6, with 7 nucleotides matching TRBD1. This CDR3 has 17 residues. CDR1 and CDR2 from the germline V gene are SNHLY and FYNNEI. The V segment lost 5 bases and the J segment 10 bases; nucleotides outside the gene matches: 17. The CDR3 sequence is CASSYGSAGGTRSPLHS. CDR3 nucleotide sequence: TGTGCCAGCAGTTACGGTTCGGCAGGGGGTACGCGATCACCCCTCCACTCT.

V gene TRBV7-6 combines with J gene TRBJ2-7; D uncertain. The last part of the DNA fits TRBJ2-1 better; the J call may be wrong. The germline gives CDR1 SGHVS, CDR2 FNYEAQ. CDR3 size: 14 residues. CDR3: CASSLEVEVNEQFF. The CDR3 region has the DNA TGTGCCAGCAGCTTAGAGGTCGAAGTCAATGAGCAGTTCTTC.

Note on this clonotype: A read error may explain this, as a much larger clone is one base away. This chain joins TRBV6-9 and TRBJ1-2; TRBD1 matches at 7 bases. This CDR3 region has 13 residues. The V gene's germline CDR1 is MNHGY and CDR2 SVAAGI. V was pared by 8 bases and J by 0 bases, with 3 bases of the junction left unmatched. The CDR3 region is CASGGTANYGYTF. The DNA for the CDR3 is TGTGCCAGCGGGGGGACAGCTAACTATGGCTACACCTTC.

For this clonotype: A much larger clone lies a single base off, so this may be a read error. The genes are TRBV29-1 and TRBJ1-2, with TRBD1 matching over 12 bases. CDR3 length: 16 residues. Germline V gene data show CDR1 as SQVTM and CDR2 as ANQGSEA. CDR3 coding DNA: TGCAGCGCGACTCCGGGACAGGGGGCTCAGGACTATGACTACACCTTC. Translating it yields CSATPGQGAQDYDYTF.

This chain uses TRBV7-2 with TRBJ2-7, with D possibly matching TRBD2 (6 bases). The DNA end lines up better with TRBJ2-1; the J call may be wrong. CDR3 length: 13 amino acids. Germline V gives CDR1 SGHTA, CDR2 FQGNSA. The CDR3 loop reads CASSDSEGNEQFF. The CDR3 bases are TGTGCCAGCAGTGACTCGGAGGGCAATGAGCAGTTCTTC.

This clonotype was counted between two and nine times. The chain links TRBV7-3 to TRBJ2-5; TRBD1 agrees at 7 bases. The CDR3 has 15 residues. Losses at the gene ends were 5 bases for V and 0 bases for J; bases not matched to a gene: 6. The V gene's germline CDR1 is SGHTA and CDR2 FQGTGA. The CDR3, as DNA: TGTGCCAGCAGCCCACAGGGGCAGGACCAAGAGACCCAGTACTTC. It encodes CASSPQGQDQETQYF.

There are many counts of this clonotype. The V gene is TRBV20-1, the J gene TRBJ2-7; 10 bases are a match to TRBD2. The length of the CDR3 is 14 residues. V trimming: 6 bases; J trimming: 2 bases; junction bases outside the gene matches: 7. Per germline, CDR1 DFQATT and CDR2 SNEGSKA (reference sequence). The CDR3 spells CSAHSGRQTYEQYF. In DNA, the CDR3 is TGCAGTGCCCATAGCGGGAGGCAAACCTACGAGCAGTACTTC.

In the case of this clonotype: A junction end diverges from the germline sequence, so it may reflect a read error. This chain joins TRBV11-2 and TRBJ1-2, with D possibly TRBD1 on 6 matching bases. The CDR3 sequence is 15 residues long. Germline-derived CDR1 and CDR2 are SGHAT and FQNNGV. CDR3 in DNA: TGCGCCAGCAGCCAATCGGACAGAGCTAACTATGGCTACACCTTC. As protein: CASSQSDRANYGYTF.

Regarding this clonotype: The junction and the germline gene differ at one end; a read error may be behind it. The V gene is TRBV11-2, the J gene TRBJ1-4; tentatively, D is TRBD1 (6 bases). Germline assignment: CDR1 SGHAT and CDR2 FQNNGV. This CDR3 comprises 14 residues. This chain's CDR3 is CASSLQGFNEKPFF. CDR3 sequence (DNA): TGTGCCAGCAGCTTACAGGGGTTTAATGAAAAACCGTTTTTT.

The V call is TRBV13, the J call TRBJ2-5; 12 bases fit TRBD2. V lost 4 bases and J lost 5; bases outside the gene matches: 5. Per germline, CDR1 PRHDT and CDR2 FYEKMQ (reference sequence). This CDR3 region has 15 residues. In nucleotides, the CDR3 is TGTGCCAGCAGCTATAGACTAGCGGGAGAGGAGACCCAGTACTTC. Encoded protein: CASSYRLAGEETQYF.

In its sample, this clonotype was seen many times. The CDR3 DNA reads TGTGCCAGCAGCCCACGGGACAGGATCGAGGAGACCCAGTACTTC. Translated: CASSPRDRIEETQYF. This chain joins TRBV14 and TRBJ2-5, with 8 bases matching TRBD1. The junction had 9 bases not matched to a gene; V was cut back by 4 bases and J by 5 bases. CDR3 length: 15 amino acids. Germline assignment: CDR1 SGHDN and CDR2 FVKESK.

The gene calls are TRBV7-2 and TRBJ2-5; D is undetermined. This CDR3 spans 15 amino acids. CDR1 SGHTA and CDR2 FQGNSA come from the germline V gene. Trimming pared 5 bases from V and 2 bases from J, leaving 15 bases between. In DNA form, the CDR3 reads TGTGCCAGCAGCCCTGGCAACCTTAGACAAGAGACCCAGTACTTC. As protein: CASSPGNLRQETQYF.

Only a few counts were recorded for this clonotype. The V and J genes are TRBV9 and TRBJ1-1, with a possible D match to TRBD1 (5 bases). The CDR3 has 16 residues. Trimming pared 4 bases from V and 10 bases from J, leaving 26 bases between. Germline lookup yields CDR1 SGDLS and CDR2 YYNGEE. Written as DNA, the CDR3 is TGTGCCAGCAGCCCCCGCGGGCTCGGGACCGCAGGTGGAGCTTTCTTT. The encoded protein is CASSPRGLGTAGGAFF. Combining the CDR3 with reference TRBV9 and TRBJ1-1 gives the whole variable domain DSGVTQTPKHLITATGQRVTLRCSPRSGDLSVYWYQQSLDQGLQFLIQYYNGEERAKGNILERFSAQQFPDLHSELNLSSLELGDSALYFCASSPRGLGTAGGAFFGQGTRLTVV.

This clonotype was seen a few times. V and J are TRBV2 and TRBJ2-7, with D perhaps given as TRBD1 or TRBD2 (5 bases each). The V end was cut by 5 bases, the J end by 5 bases, with 13 bases between. This CDR3 region has 13 residues. CDR1 and CDR2 from the germline V gene are SNHLY and FYNNEI. The CDR3 loop is CASSLSGRNEQYF. The CDR3 nucleotides read TGTGCCAGCAGTTTATCGGGGCGTAACGAGCAGTACTTC.

At least ten counts were recorded for this clonotype. The chain is built from TRBV4-3 and TRBJ2-7, with D unclear. The CDR3 contains 15 residues. Trimming pared 1 base from V and 0 bases from J, leaving 10 bases between. The V gene's germline CDR1 is LGHNA and CDR2 YSLEER. In DNA form, the CDR3 reads TGCGCCAGCAGCCAAGTCCGCTCAGGCTCCTACGAGCAGTACTTC. This gives the protein CASSQVRSGSYEQYF.

This clonotype came up many times. The rearrangement joins TRBV15 to TRBJ1-1, with D maybe TRBD1 (5 bases). CDR1 and CDR2 from the germline V gene are LNHNV and YYDKDF (reference sequence). Deletions cut 2 bases from V and 4 bases from J, with 8 bases between. CDR3 length: 13 residues. The CDR3 bases are TGTGCCACCAGCAGAAAGAGGGGCACTGAAGCTTTCTTT. It codes for CATSRKRGTEAFF.

The chain has TRBV7-9 and TRBJ1-1; D is perhaps TRBD1 (5 bases). CDR3 length: 16 residues. V lost 2 bases and J lost 1, with 14 bases in between. Germline assignment: CDR1 SEHNR and CDR2 FQNEAQ (reference sequence). CDR3 sequence (DNA): TGTGCCAGCAGCTTAAGTGGAACAGGACCGAACACTGAAGCTTTCTTT. Amino acid sequence: CASSLSGTGPNTEAFF.

The J gene is TRBJ1-1, the V gene TRBV12-5; no definite D call. V was cut by 3 bases and J by 0 bases, with 5 bases left in between. Germline V CDR1 and CDR2: LGHNT, FRNRAP. The CDR3 has 13 amino acids. The CDR3 DNA sequence: TGTGCTAGTGGTTTCGGGGTGAACACTGAAGCTTTCTTT. Its protein product is CASGFGVNTEAFF.

The genes are TRBV7-9 and TRBJ2-7, with TRBD1 as a possible D gene (6 bases). The CDR3 contains 14 residues. The germline gives CDR1 SEHNR, CDR2 FQNEAQ (reference sequence). V was shortened by 9 bases and J by 0 bases, with 15 bases between the two germline ends. CDR3 amino acids: CASMISGDSYEQYF. In nucleotides, the CDR3 is TGTGCCAGTATGATATCAGGGGACTCCTACGAGCAGTACTTC.

The chain employs TRBV6-5 and TRBJ1-2, with 8 bases lining up with TRBD1. The CDR3 totals 12 residues. V was pared by 6 bases and J by 9 bases, with 6 bases of the junction left unmatched. The V gene's germline CDR1 is MNHEY and CDR2 SVGAGI. CDR3 DNA: TGTGCCAGCAGAAAAGACAGGGGTAGCTACACCTTC. Encoded protein: CASRKDRGSYTF.

The V and J genes are TRBV15 and TRBJ2-7; D may match TRBD1 or TRBD2 (5 bases each). V shed 7 bases and J shed 6 bases, with 19 bases lying between them. The germline V gene has CDR1 LNHNV and CDR2 YYDKDF (reference sequence). The CDR3 runs 14 residues. The CDR3 spells CATTSDNHGGEQYF. For the CDR3, the DNA is TGTGCCACCACCAGCGACAATCATGGGGGCGAGCAGTACTTC. Drawing the rest from reference TRBV15 and TRBJ2-7, the complete variable domain is DAMVIQNPRYQVTQFGKPVTLSCSQTLNHNVMYWYQQKSSQAPKLLFHYYDKDFNNEADTPDNFQSRRPNTSFCFLDIRSPGLGDTAMYLCATTSDNHGGEQYFGPGTRLTVT.